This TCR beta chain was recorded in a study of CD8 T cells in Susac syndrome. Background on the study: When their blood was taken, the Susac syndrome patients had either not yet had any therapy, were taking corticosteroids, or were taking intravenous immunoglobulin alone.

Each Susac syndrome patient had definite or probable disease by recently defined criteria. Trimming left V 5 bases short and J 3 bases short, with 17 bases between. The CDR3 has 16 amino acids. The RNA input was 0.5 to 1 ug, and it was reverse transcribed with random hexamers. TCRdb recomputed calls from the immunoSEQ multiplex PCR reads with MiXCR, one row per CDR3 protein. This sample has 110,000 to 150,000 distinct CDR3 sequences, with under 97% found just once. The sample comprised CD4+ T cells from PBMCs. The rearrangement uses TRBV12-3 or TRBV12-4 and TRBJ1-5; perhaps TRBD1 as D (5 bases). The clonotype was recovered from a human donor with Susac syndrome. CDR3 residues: CASSPRGAGVNQPQHF. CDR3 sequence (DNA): TGTGCCAGCAGTCCCCGTGGGGCAGGCGTCAATCAGCCCCAGCATTTT.